The clone carrying this TCR beta chain was detected many times. Antigen unknown. This same CDR3 is encoded by further DNA sequences in the sample. This CDR3 is 15 amino acids long. Losses at the gene ends were 0 bases for V and 6 bases for J; bases not matched to a gene: 0. CDR1 SGHDT and CDR2 YYEEEE come from the germline V gene. CD8 cells regarded as naive lacked CD45RO, were positively chosen for CCR7, and omitted terminally differentiated effector memory CD45RA+ cells. Only Caucasian adults living in Nashville, Tennessee made up the donor group. The sample is drawn from a study of shared clonotypes between healthy human individuals. Study in general: Aged between 18 and 49, the donors were a couple of women and three men.

Whole-study findings and limits: Naive subsets, compared against memory subsets, generally had larger estimated richness values. Compared with clonotypes that all four donors shared, non-shared clonotypes had lower generation probabilities.

Produced via immunoSEQ multiplex PCR; TCRdb's table is partial and in-frame only. Here the sample spans some 2.1 million clones, about 94% being singletons. Sequencing input: naive CD8+ T cells sorted from blood. This chain uses TRBV5-6 with TRBJ2-1; 13 bases map to TRBD2. The receptor was isolated from a young man in good health. CDR3 protein: CASSLGLAGGNEQFF. For the CDR3, the DNA is TGTGCCAGCAGCTTGGGACTAGCGGGGGGCAATGAGCAGTTCTTC.